What follows describes a single TCR beta chain. It has no known antigen specificity. Base qualities are not recorded, but no much larger clone differs from it by a single base. Reading from cysteine to phenylalanine, the CDR3 counts 18 amino acids. Solely the CDR3 DNA is kept, with 54 bases framed from the first base. CDR1 MGHDK and CDR2 SYGVNS were looked up in the germline V gene. Trimming leaves V shorter by 1 base and J shorter by 1 base, with the junction holding 10 bases beyond the gene matches. The data originate from a study of T cell responses to AZD1222 COVID-19 vaccine (dated by TCRdb to about 2021). As for the study more broadly: AZD1222 recipients with second doses at about 4 weeks or about 12 weeks were pooled, because spike-specific TCR depth and breadth did not differ between schedules. A total of 230 to 250 trial participants underwent TCR sequencing, of whom about 200 received two doses of AZD1222 and some 25 received two doses of the MenACWY control vaccine. Enrollment into the trials was organized by age into subgroups of 18-55, 56-69 and 70-plus years, and those subgroups contained roughly 160, 29 and 62 TCR-sequenced participants, respectively. What the study reported, not specific to this receptor: Reportedly, close to half of the unique spike-specific TCRs recognized epitopes lying outside the regions that are mutated in the B.1.351 and B.1.1.7 variants. Most participants were white British and females outnumbered males, and the authors suggested that clonal diversity may have been underestimated. Spike-specific TCR breadth and depth rose significantly after two AZD1222 doses compared with day 0 and with MenACWY recipients. The vaccine-associated CD4 TCRs covered the entire spike protein, and the dominant responses fell in regions 160-218 and 743-854. In the small 56-69-year group, the increase in depth fell short of significance, most likely because of low power. Only five to seven AZD1222 recipients were SARS-CoV-2 seropositive at baseline, limiting conclusions about previously exposed vaccinees. Because no day 14 peak-response samples were available, the repertoires could be characterized only after the peak T cell response.

This specimen's time point label, interpreted: baseline before first vaccination. Vaccinee samples were obtained from the UK trials COV001 and COV002, which included a single-blind randomized controlled phase 2/3 trial of AZD1222 (ChAdOx1 nCoV-19) in healthy adults. Trial participant PBMC samples were collected at day 0 and day 28 after the second dose for TCRbeta chain sequencing. The CDR3 regions of human TCRbeta chains were analyzed by immunosequencing. Turning to the authors' computational methods: TCRs in the repertoires were matched against a reference library of SARS-CoV-2-specific TCRs that had been generated with the MIRA antigen-specificity platform. Breadth meant the fraction of unique TCRs that were SARS-CoV-2-associated, whereas depth meant the fraction of total T cells that were SARS-CoV-2-associated. Using the MIRA data, every spike-specific TCR was mapped to the spike region that the TCR reacted to and assigned to either a CD4 or a CD8 class. Log10-transformed breadth and depth values were compared by one-way ANOVA with Sidak's multiple comparisons tests. Sourced from immuneACCESS, this table was stored by TCRdb with only in-frame sequences that have V and J called. A share of the clones is absent; for the studies checked, an unresolved V gene accounts for under half, and the remainder has no known explanation. The V and J calls and clone size come from that table; D and trimming were worked out from the DNA. The sample table records 110,000 or so clones; about 89% of these occur just once. Approximately 5.1% of the sample is held by the ten biggest clonotypes.

The receptor was isolated from an adult in good health. The specimen was peripheral blood, collected on day 0 of AZD1222 vaccination. The V and J segments used are TRBV25-1 and TRBJ1-5, with 7 central nucleotides matching TRBD1. The CDR3 sequence is CASSEFRAGGTSNQPQHF. The DNA sequence is given as TGTGCCAGCAGTGAATTTAGGGCAGGGGGGACGAGCAATCAGCCCCAGCATTTT.